Shown below are 15 T cell receptor beta chains from a single sample sequenced in a study of cytomegalovirus exposure and HLA in healthy donors. PCR primers comprised 60 Vbeta and 13 Jbeta primers. The assay was immunoSEQ multiplex PCR, and TCRdb's table has in-frame clones only and misses some. The data show more than 95,000 clones, roughly three quarters seen once. Sample: PBMCs. The receptors derive from a man younger than 40 in good health and CMV-seropositive.

The chain carries TRBV6-5 and TRBJ2-7, with 9 positions matching TRBD1. Trimming cost V 4 bases and J 5 bases; bases outside gene matches: 3. Germline V CDR1 and CDR2: MNHEY, SVGAGI. The CDR3 loop spans 13 amino acids. As DNA, the CDR3 is TGTGCCAGCAGTTCCGGGACAGGGAACGAGCAGTACTTC. The encoded protein is CASSSGTGNEQYF.

J is TRBJ2-4 and V is TRBV30, with D maybe TRBD2 (5 bases). The germline gives CDR1 GTSNPN, CDR2 SVGIG (reference sequence). The length of the CDR3 is 14 residues. V was shortened by 1 base and J by 5 bases, with 12 bases between the two germline ends. The CDR3 bases are TGTGCCTGGAGTGCGGACTTGGGTCAAAACATTCAGTACTTC. Its translation is CAWSADLGQNIQYF.

This clone was detected a few times. J is TRBJ1-4 and V is TRBV29-1, with TRBD1 identical over 7 bases. The CDR3 spans 14 residues. V dropped 2 bases and J dropped 8; count of bases not matched to a gene: 8. From germline, CDR1 is SQVTM and CDR2 ANQGSEA. The CDR3, as DNA: TGCAGCGTTGAATTAGCAGGGGGTAACGAAAAACTGTTTTTT. This translates into CSVELAGGNEKLFF.

V usage is TRBV29-1 and J usage is TRBJ1-5, with 9 bases identical to TRBD1. The CDR3 runs 17 residues. With V trimmed by 2 bases and J by 6 bases, 14 bases remained unmatched. Germline lookup yields CDR1 SQVTM and CDR2 ANQGSEA. Here the CDR3 DNA reads TGCAGCGTTGAAACTGGCATTAGACAGGGGGGCGGTCAGCCCCAGCATTTT. Translating it yields CSVETGIRQGGGQPQHF.

This clone has just one count. The chain joins TRBV7-2 to TRBJ2-7, with TRBD2 identical over 8 bases. This CDR3 is built from 15 residues. The germline V gene encodes CDR1 SGHTA and CDR2 FQGNSA. J gave up 6 bases and V 5 bases, and 12 bases lay outside the gene matches. In DNA form, the CDR3 reads TGTGCCAGCAGCCTCGTCGGGACTAGGGGTCTCGAGCAGTACTTC. Its protein product is CASSLVGTRGLEQYF.

V and J are TRBV11-2 and TRBJ2-7; 11 bases line up with TRBD1. This CDR3 has 15 amino acids. Germline V lookup: CDR1 SGHAT, CDR2 FQNNGV. V shed 3 bases and J 4 bases; nucleotides not matched to a gene: 5. The CDR3 bases are TGTGCCAGCAGCTTTACAGGGACAGGGGGTTACGAGCAGTACTTC. Its protein is CASSFTGTGGYEQYF.

The chain carries TRBV9 and TRBJ2-3; D perhaps matches TRBD2 (6 bases). Deletions cut 7 bases from V and 4 bases from J, with 7 bases between. The CDR3 totals 11 residues. Germline CDR1 is SGDLS and CDR2 is YYNGEE. The CDR3 is CASSGADTQYF. In DNA, the CDR3 is TGTGCCAGCTCGGGGGCAGATACGCAGTATTTT.

The chain uses TRBV28 and TRBJ2-1; TRBD1 aligns across 7 bases. This CDR3 has 16 residues. Germline V gene data show CDR1 as MDHEN and CDR2 as SYDVKM. Trimming removed 3 bases from V and 3 bases from J; junction bases left unmatched: 8. CDR3 sequence reads: CASSFDTGAIYNEQFF. CDR3 DNA sequence: TGTGCCAGCAGTTTTGACACAGGGGCGATCTACAATGAGCAGTTCTTC.

The chain carries TRBV19 and TRBJ1-5; TRBD1 is a possible D gene (6 bases). The V end was cut by 3 bases, the J end by 5 bases, with 14 bases between. The CDR3 extends over 15 amino acids. Germline loops: CDR1 LNHDA, CDR2 SQIVND (reference sequence). The CDR3 nucleotides read TGTGCCAGTAGTATCCTTCGGGACATATATCAGCCCCAGCATTTT. It specifies CASSILRDIYQPQHF. Drawing the rest from reference TRBV19 and TRBJ1-5, the complete variable domain is DGGITQSPKYLFRKEGQNVTLSCEQNLNHDAMYWYRQDPGQGLRLIYYSQIVNDFQKGDIAEGYSVSREKKESFPLTVTSAQKNPTAFYLCASSILRDIYQPQHFGDGTRLSIL.

The V call is TRBV5-1, the J call TRBJ1-1; 9 bases align to TRBD1. Germline V gives CDR1 SGHRS, CDR2 YFSETQ. This CDR3 has 14 residues. With 9 bases clipped from V and 7 bases from J, the junction kept 13 bases outside the gene matches. CDR3: CATVRTGVRSEAFF. CDR3 coding DNA: TGCGCCACCGTTCGGACAGGGGTCCGGAGTGAAGCTTTCTTT.

This clone has a single count. The chain carries TRBV19 and TRBJ2-2; weak D call: TRBD1 (7 bases). Germline CDR1 and CDR2: LNHDA and SQIVND (reference sequence). V was clipped by 4 bases and J by 5 bases, with 8 bases between them. This CDR3 is built from 13 residues. The CDR3 bases are TGTGCCAGTAGTACAGGGGGGACCGGGGAGCTGTTTTTT. Translating gives CASSTGGTGELFF.

The genes are TRBV9 and TRBJ2-2; a possible D gene is TRBD2 (6 bases). Deletions cut 3 bases from V and 1 base from J, with 13 bases between. This CDR3 comprises 16 residues. Germline CDR1 is SGDLS and CDR2 is YYNGEE. The CDR3 nucleotides are TGTGCCAGCAGCGAGACGGGACTCCTGAACACCGGGGAGCTGTTTTTT. Protein: CASSETGLLNTGELFF.

Only a few counts were recorded for this clone. The chain carries TRBV5-1 and TRBJ2-4; a possible D gene is TRBD2 (6 bases). Germline V CDR1 and CDR2: SGHRS, YFSETQ. V was clipped by 3 bases and J by 0 bases, with 7 bases between them. The CDR3 runs 14 residues. CDR3 nucleotide sequence: TGCGCCAGCAGCTCGGGAGTAGCCAAAAACATTCAGTACTTC. It specifies CASSSGVAKNIQYF. Combining the CDR3 with reference TRBV5-1 and TRBJ2-4 gives the whole variable domain KAGVTQTPRYLIKTRGQQVTLSCSPISGHRSVSWYQQTPGQGLQFLFEYFSETQRNKGNFPGRFSGRQFSNSRSEMNVSTLELGDSALYLCASSSGVAKNIQYFGAGTRLSVL.

This clone was picked up a small number of times. J is TRBJ2-3 and V is TRBV28; 9 positions match TRBD2. Looked up from germline, CDR1 is MDHEN and CDR2 is SYDVKM. V lost 6 bases to trimming and J lost 2 bases; unmatched junction nucleotides: 6. CDR3 size: 15 residues. The DNA for the CDR3 is TGTGCCAGCAGGGTCGGCGGGAGGGACACAGATACGCAGTATTTT. It codes for CASRVGGRDTDTQYF.

The chain employs TRBV10-1 and TRBJ1-1; weak D call: TRBD1 (6 bases). The CDR3 contains 16 residues. The germline V gene has CDR1 WNHNN and CDR2 SYGVQD (reference sequence). Trimming shortened V by 4 bases and J by 5 bases, and 20 bases separated the two germline ends. The CDR3 coding sequence is TGCGCCAGCAGTGTCGGCCCCAGGGGAAGTAGTACTGAAGCTTTCTTT. It translates to CASSVGPRGSSTEAFF.